What follows are 12 T cell receptor beta chains derived from one specimen sequenced in a study of technical replicates of blood from several donors. The repertoire was sequenced with immunoSEQ multiplex PCR; TCRdb's copy has only in-frame clones and lacks some. The sample includes approximately 6,900 clones, about 96% of them seen just once. Source material: PBMCs. Receptors originate from a human donor in good health.

The CDR3 DNA reads as TGTGCCAGCAGCTCCCTCCAAAACATTCAGTACTTC. It codes for CASSSLQNIQYF. The rearrangement joins TRBV7-2 to TRBJ2-4; no reliable D call. Germline CDR1 is SGHTA and CDR2 is FQGNSA. This CDR3 has 12 residues. V dropped 4 bases and J dropped 5 bases, with 6 bases sitting between them.

The V call is TRBV30, the J call TRBJ2-1; D might be TRBD2 (6 bases). This CDR3 has 15 residues. Germline V lookup: CDR1 GTSNPN, CDR2 SVGIG (reference sequence). Trimming pared 6 bases from V and 0 bases from J, leaving 15 bases between. CDR3 in DNA: TGTGCCTGCTTTGGAGGGTCTAGCTCCTACAATGAGCAGTTCTTC. Residues: CACFGGSSSYNEQFF.

The rearrangement joins TRBV9 to TRBJ1-1, with D possibly matching TRBD1 (6 bases). CDR1 is SGDLS and CDR2 is YYNGEE in the germline V gene. Trimming removed 3 bases at V and 11 bases at J, with 17 bases between. The CDR3 sequence is 13 residues long. CDR3 DNA sequence: TGTGCCAGCAGCGCAAACTACAGGGCCAGGGCTTTCTTT. Translated, it gives CASSANYRARAFF.

The V call is TRBV15, the J call TRBJ2-5; tentative D call: TRBD2 (5 bases). CDR1 and CDR2 from the germline V gene are LNHNV and YYDKDF (reference sequence). V lost 4 bases and J 2 bases, leaving 8 bases between the germline ends. This CDR3 region has 13 residues. The CDR3 DNA sequence: TGTGCCACCAGCACCTGCGGGCAAGAGACCCAGTACTTC. This translates into CATSTCGQETQYF. Together with reference TRBV15 and TRBJ2-5, the CDR3 gives the full variable domain: DAMVIQNPRYQVTQFGKPVTLSCSQTLNHNVMYWYQQKSSQAPKLLFHYYDKDFNNEADTPDNFQSRRPNTSFCFLDIRSPGLGDTAMYLCATSTCGQETQYFGPGTRLLVL.

This CDR3 is CASSLQGGGYTF. In DNA form, the CDR3 reads TGTGCCAGCAGTTTACAGGGCGGAGGCTACACCTTC. This chain connects TRBV28 to TRBJ1-2, with D possibly being TRBD1 (5 bases). Germline CDR1 is MDHEN and CDR2 is SYDVKM. The CDR3 length is 12 residues. Trimming stripped 2 bases from V and 8 bases from J, with 9 bases between.

The J gene is TRBJ2-5, the V gene TRBV5-6, with 9 bases identical to TRBD1. The CDR3 length is 16 residues. V was clipped by 5 bases and J by 5 bases; unmatched bases: 13. Looked up from germline, CDR1 is SGHDT and CDR2 is YYEEEE. CDR3: CASSLPPDRGRETQYF. For the CDR3, the DNA is TGTGCCAGCAGTCTCCCGCCGGACAGGGGCCGGGAGACCCAGTACTTC.

This clone was detected only once. The gene calls are TRBV19 and TRBJ1-5; D not certain. V was pared by 1 base and J by 2 bases, with 9 bases between. Per the germline V gene, CDR1 is LNHDA and CDR2 is SQIVND (reference sequence). This CDR3 region has 15 residues. CDR3 sequence (DNA): TGTGCCAGTAGTATAGTGGGCCGGCGCAATCAGCCCCAGCATTTT. Translated: CASSIVGRRNQPQHF. Full variable domain (remainder filled in from reference TRBV19 and TRBJ1-5): DGGITQSPKYLFRKEGQNVTLSCEQNLNHDAMYWYRQDPGQGLRLIYYSQIVNDFQKGDIAEGYSVSREKKESFPLTVTSAQKNPTAFYLCASSIVGRRNQPQHFGDGTRLSIL.

The chain links TRBV30 to TRBJ1-4, with 8 nucleotides matching TRBD1. Trimming cost V 0 bases and J 5 bases; bases outside gene matches: 2. Germline values: CDR1 GTSNPN, CDR2 SVGIG (reference sequence). CDR3 length: 14 amino acids. Written as DNA, the CDR3 is TGTGCCTGGAGTGTTGGACAGGGCAATGAAAAACTGTTTTTT. It codes for CAWSVGQGNEKLFF.

CDR3 bases: TGCGCCAGCAGCTCCGGGACAGGATCGGGTGAGCAGTTCTTC. Protein product: CASSSGTGSGEQFF. This sequence joins TRBV5-1 and TRBJ2-1; 8 nucleotides match TRBD1. The trim removed 3 bases at V and 9 bases at J, leaving 8 bases unmatched. CDR1 SGHRS and CDR2 YFSETQ come from the germline V gene. The CDR3 loop spans 14 amino acids.

The gene calls are TRBV30 and TRBJ2-3; TRBD1 is a possible D gene (5 bases). The CDR3 totals 16 residues. Germline V gives CDR1 GTSNPN, CDR2 SVGIG (reference sequence). Trimming took 1 base from V and 2 from J, leaving 16 bases between them. The CDR3 DNA reads TGTGCCTGGAGTGAGACAGCCACTATCCTCACAGATACGCAGTATTTT. It translates to CAWSETATILTDTQYF.

The chain has TRBV7-8 and TRBJ1-1, with D hard to call. The germline V gene has CDR1 SGHVS and CDR2 FQNEAQ. V was clipped by 1 base and J by 1 base, with 22 bases between them. CDR3 size: 19 residues. The CDR3 DNA sequence: TGTGCCAGCAGCTTAGTGGTTAGACCCACTACCAACCCGAACACTGAAGCTTTCTTT. As protein: CASSLVVRPTTNPNTEAFF.

J is TRBJ2-7 and V is TRBV6-5, with 8 nucleotides matching TRBD2. V lost 6 bases and J lost 3; bases outside the gene matches: 10. CDR3 size: 15 residues. The germline gives CDR1 MNHEY, CDR2 SVGAGI. In DNA, the CDR3 is TGTGCCAGCAGCCCTCTTGCAGCGGGGGACTACGAGCAGTACTTC. This translates into CASSPLAAGDYEQYF.